This is a list of T cell receptor beta chains from one sample in a study of monozygotic twins with inflammatory bowel disease. TCRdb reanalyzed the 5' RACE reads and collapses them to one entry per CDR3 protein, without DNA. This table lists approximately 400,000 distinct CDR3 sequences. Sequenced sample: blood. Receptors were obtained from a human donor with ulcerative colitis or Crohn's disease, or a healthy co-twin of an affected twin (not recorded which). Both conserved end residues are part of each CDR3.

TRBV5-1	15	TRBJ1-1	CASSWSGGANTEAFF
TRBV27	16	TRBJ2-1	CASSPLLAGDYNEQFF
TRBV27	16	TRBJ2-7	CASSLYAGTGGYEQYF
TRBV5-6	16	TRBJ2-3	CASSLAWTSGTDTQYF
TRBV3-1	18	TRBJ2-1	CASSQEGLAGALSNEQFF
TRBV20-1	11	TRBJ2-1	CSARWGGEQFF
TRBV12-3/TRBV12-4	17	TRBJ2-7	CASSSGRGANLKDEQYF
TRBV28	17	TRBJ2-7	CASSLELYFGEGYEQYF
TRBV19	15	TRBJ2-1	CASSTRLAGYNEQFF
TRBV7-2	14	TRBJ1-1	CASSSEGGITEAFF
TRBV7-2	21	TRBJ1-1	CASSLALLKPGQGAANTEAFF
TRBV5-1	14	TRBJ1-1	CASSPLGENTEAFF
TRBV7-2	14	TRBJ2-5	CASSARGGKETQYF
TRBV10-2	16	TRBJ2-2	CACRPGTGSIAGELFF
TRBV6-5	13	TRBJ2-1	CASSYASANEQFF
TRBV20-1	14	TRBJ2-7	CSAGTAGLSYEQYF
TRBV27	17	TRBJ2-2	CASSLSWGPGNTGELFF
TRBV5-1	16	TRBJ2-3	CASSLSPQSLTDTQYF
TRBV7-9	16	TRBJ1-2	CASSPIGTGVIYGYTF
TRBV6-1	14	TRBJ2-7	CASSGTGAPYEQYF
TRBV7-6	14	TRBJ1-6	CASSPRDSNSPLHF
TRBV6-5	14	TRBJ2-5	CASSSVDWSGTQYF
TRBV12-3/TRBV12-4	13	TRBJ2-7	CASEGTSGGKQYF
TRBV10-3	18	TRBJ2-5	CAISGGSGTSLNAETQYF
TRBV28	12	TRBJ2-3	CASSSYSDMQYF
TRBV5-1	16	TRBJ2-1	CASSQMAGPPYNEQFF
TRBV29-1	14	TRBJ2-2	CSVEGLLDTGELFF
TRBV6-1	14	TRBJ2-5	CASSPPGEQETQYF
TRBV30	13	TRBJ1-1	CAWNREVYTEAFF
TRBV5-1	14	TRBJ1-1	CASSLDRGYTEAFF
TRBV28	15	TRBJ1-2	CASSFTGFSTRGYTF
TRBV5-1	20	TRBJ2-7	CASSLAGTSGVFTRSYEQYF
TRBV30	15	TRBJ2-3	CAWSPRNLRSDTQYF
TRBV11-2	18	TRBJ2-7	CASSLGGTSRTAYYEQYF
TRBV6-1	13	TRBJ2-7	CASREGPVNEQYF
TRBV27	15	TRBJ1-5	CASRPGQGNNQPQHF
TRBV15	14	TRBJ1-5	CATSREGFNQPQHF
TRBV2	16	TRBJ2-5	CASSEALRDSEETQYF
TRBV6-1	16	TRBJ2-7	CASSRDRVPSRYEQYF
TRBV11-3	17	TRBJ2-5	CASSLGDPWARQETQYF
TRBV30	12	TRBJ1-6	CAFDRKNSPLHF